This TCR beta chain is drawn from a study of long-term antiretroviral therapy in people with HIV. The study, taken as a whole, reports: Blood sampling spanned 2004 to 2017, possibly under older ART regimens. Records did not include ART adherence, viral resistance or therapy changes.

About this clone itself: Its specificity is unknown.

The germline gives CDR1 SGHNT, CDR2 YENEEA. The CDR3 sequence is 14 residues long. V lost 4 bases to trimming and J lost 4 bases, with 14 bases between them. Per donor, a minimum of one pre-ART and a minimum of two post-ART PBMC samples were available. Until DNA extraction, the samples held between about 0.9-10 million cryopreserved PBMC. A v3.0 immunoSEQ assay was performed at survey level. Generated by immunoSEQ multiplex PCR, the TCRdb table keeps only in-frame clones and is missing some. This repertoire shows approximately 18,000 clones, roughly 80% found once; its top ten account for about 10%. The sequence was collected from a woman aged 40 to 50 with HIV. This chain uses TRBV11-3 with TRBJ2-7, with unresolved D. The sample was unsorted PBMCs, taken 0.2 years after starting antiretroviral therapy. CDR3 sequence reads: CASSSPEKRYEQYF. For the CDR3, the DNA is TGTGCCAGCAGCTCGCCCGAGAAAAGGTACGAGCAGTACTTC.